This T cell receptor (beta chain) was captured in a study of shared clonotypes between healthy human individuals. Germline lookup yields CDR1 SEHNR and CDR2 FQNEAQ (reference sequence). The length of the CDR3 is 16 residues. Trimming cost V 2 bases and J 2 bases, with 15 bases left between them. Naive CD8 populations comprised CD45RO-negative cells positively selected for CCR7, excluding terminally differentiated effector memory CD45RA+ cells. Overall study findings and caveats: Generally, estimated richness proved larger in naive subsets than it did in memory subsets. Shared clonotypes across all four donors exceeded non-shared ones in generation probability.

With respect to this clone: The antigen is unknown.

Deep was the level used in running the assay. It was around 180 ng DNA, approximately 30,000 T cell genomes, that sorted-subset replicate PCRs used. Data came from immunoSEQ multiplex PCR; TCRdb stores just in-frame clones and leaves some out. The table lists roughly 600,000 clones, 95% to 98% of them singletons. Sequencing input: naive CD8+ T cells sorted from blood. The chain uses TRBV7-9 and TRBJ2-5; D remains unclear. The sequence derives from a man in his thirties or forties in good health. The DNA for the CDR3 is TGTGCCAGCAGCTTACTTGGACCAAAAGCGCAAGAGACCCAGTACTTC. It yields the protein CASSLLGPKAQETQYF.